This T cell receptor (beta chain) was obtained from a study of T-cell memory formation after mild COVID-19. Germline assignment: CDR1 DFQATT and CDR2 SNEGSKA (reference sequence). The junction had 7 bases not matched to a gene; V was cut back by 5 bases and J by 6 bases. CDR3 length: 13 residues. TCRdb recomputed calls from the 5' RACE reads with MiXCR, one row per CDR3 protein. Of some 150,000 distinct CDR3 sequences in the sample, 6% to 6.5% were seen once. This clonotype was seen a few times. Specimen: PBMCs or a T cell subset sorted from them (not recorded which). This receptor was obtained from an adult woman who had mild COVID-19 (a few samples of this study predate the infection). Cell type and time point are not known. V usage is TRBV20-1 and J usage is TRBJ1-5; 7 bases align to TRBD1. In nucleotides, the CDR3 is TGCAGTGCTCGGGTTACAGGGGTTCAGCCCCAGCATTTT. Its protein product is CSARVTGVQPQHF.